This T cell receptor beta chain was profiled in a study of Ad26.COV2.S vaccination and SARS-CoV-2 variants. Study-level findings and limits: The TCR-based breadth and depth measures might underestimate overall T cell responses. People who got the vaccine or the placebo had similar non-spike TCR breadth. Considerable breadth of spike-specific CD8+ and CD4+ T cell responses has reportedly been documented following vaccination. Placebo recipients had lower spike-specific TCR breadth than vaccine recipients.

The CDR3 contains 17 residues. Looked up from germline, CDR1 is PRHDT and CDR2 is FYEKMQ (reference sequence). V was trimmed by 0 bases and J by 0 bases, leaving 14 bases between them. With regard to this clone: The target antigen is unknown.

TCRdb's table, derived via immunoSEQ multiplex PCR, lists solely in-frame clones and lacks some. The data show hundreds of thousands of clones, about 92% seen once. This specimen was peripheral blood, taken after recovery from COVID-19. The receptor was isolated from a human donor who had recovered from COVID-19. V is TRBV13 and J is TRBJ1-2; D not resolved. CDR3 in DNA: TGTGCCAGCAGCTTAGGCCGAAATCCACCTTCTAACTATGGCTACACCTTC. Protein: CASSLGRNPPSNYGYTF.